This T cell receptor (beta chain) was profiled in a study of blood T cell repertoires in COVID-19. Germline V CDR1 and CDR2: ENHRY, SYGVKD. Trimming cost V 6 bases and J 5 bases; bases outside gene matches: 4. The CDR3 length is 16 residues. The method was immunoSEQ multiplex PCR; TCRdb's version includes in-frame clones alone and lacks a portion of them. The repertoire includes under 300,000 clones, roughly nine tenths of them detected once, and 6% to 7% sits in the top ten. The sequence was collected from a woman in her 30s with acute COVID-19. The V and J genes are TRBV10-3 and TRBJ2-2, with TRBD2 matching over 15 bases. Sequenced sample: PBMCs or T cells enriched from blood (not recorded which). The CDR3 coding sequence is TGTGCCATCAGCGCTGGACTAGCGGGAGGGACCGGGGAGCTGTTTTTT. Amino acid sequence: CAISAGLAGGTGELFF.